These T cell receptor beta chains were read from a single sample in a study of blood T cell repertoires in COVID-19. Method: immunoSEQ multiplex PCR; TCRdb's copy keeps in-frame clones and lacks some. Of 350,000 to 450,000 clones listed, 89% are singletons. Sequenced sample: peripheral blood. The source of these receptors is a woman aged 40 to 49 with COVID-19, enrolled during active disease. Each CDR3 is given with its conserved first and last residue. The order of the fields is clone size, D gene, J gene, V gene, CDR3 protein, CDR3 DNA. A D gene is named only where the DNA matches it firmly. The size field is filled for only some rows; it gives once, few, many or a size class.

size: .
D: TRBD1
J: TRBJ1-6
V: TRBV7-8
CDR3: CASSRFSTDRVYESPLHF
DNA: TGTGCCAGCAGCCGATTCTCTACGGACAGGGTGTATGAGTCACCCCTCCACTTT

size: .
D: .
J: TRBJ2-5
V: TRBV18
CDR3: CASSPPNQGTETQYF
DNA: TGTGCCAGCTCACCACCGAATCAGGGGACGGAGACCCAGTACTTC

size: .
D: .
J: TRBJ1-6
V: TRBV6-5
CDR3: CASRTVGNSPLHF
DNA: TGTGCCAGCAGGACAGTGGGCAATTCACCCCTCCACTTT

size: .
D: .
J: TRBJ1-1
V: TRBV9
CDR3: CASSVAYRNTEAFF
DNA: TGTGCCAGCAGCGTAGCTTACAGAAACACTGAAGCTTTCTTT

size: .
D: TRBD1
J: TRBJ1-6
V: TRBV27
CDR3: CASSPDPNTGGRGSPLHF
DNA: TGTGCCAGCAGTCCGGACCCGAACACAGGGGGCCGCGGTTCACCCCTCCACTTT

size: .
D: .
J: TRBJ2-7
V: TRBV7-9
CDR3: CASSLSPGPGGEQYF
DNA: TGTGCCAGCAGCTTATCACCGGGACCCGGGGGCGAGCAGTACTTC

size: .
D: .
J: TRBJ2-1
V: TRBV6-1
CDR3: CASSEEGGGYNEQFF
DNA: TGTGCCAGCAGTGAAGAAGGGGGGGGCTACAATGAGCAGTTCTTC

size: .
D: .
J: TRBJ2-7
V: TRBV5-4
CDR3: CASSLAGPGNEQYF
DNA: TGTGCCAGCAGCTTGGCCGGGCCGGGGAACGAGCAGTACTTC

size: .
D: TRBD1
J: TRBJ2-2
V: TRBV25-1
CDR3: CASRGTGYSTGELFF
DNA: TGTGCCAGCAGGGGGACAGGATATAGCACCGGGGAGCTGTTTTTT

size: once
D: TRBD2
J: TRBJ2-2
V: TRBV7-3
CDR3: CASTSGGPTGELFF
DNA: TGTGCCAGCACCTCGGGAGGGCCCACCGGGGAGCTGTTTTTT

size: .
D: .
J: TRBJ1-4
V: TRBV2
CDR3: CASSEVGGVGEKLFF
DNA: TGTGCCAGCAGTGAAGTTGGAGGGGTAGGAGAAAAACTGTTTTTT

size: .
D: .
J: TRBJ1-3
V: TRBV4-1
CDR3: CASSQGRTLAGNTIYF
DNA: TGCGCCAGCAGCCAAGGACGGACATTGGCTGGAAACACCATATATTTT

size: .
D: TRBD1
J: TRBJ1-2
V: TRBV7-3
CDR3: CASSLFPTGLYGYTF
DNA: TGTGCCAGCAGCTTATTCCCGACAGGGCTCTATGGCTACACCTTC

size: .
D: .
J: TRBJ1-2
V: TRBV10-2
CDR3: CASSVTAYGYTF
DNA: TGCGCCAGCAGTGTGACAGCCTATGGCTACACCTTC

size: few
D: TRBD2
J: TRBJ2-5
V: TRBV7-2
CDR3: CASSLAGLAEETQYF
DNA: TGTGCCAGCAGCTTAGCCGGACTAGCGGAAGAGACCCAGTACTTC

size: .
D: TRBD1
J: TRBJ1-5
V: TRBV19
CDR3: CASSSRGQGTNQPQHF
DNA: TGTGCCAGTAGTTCAAGGGGACAGGGTACCAATCAGCCCCAGCATTTT

size: .
D: TRBD1
J: TRBJ1-1
V: TRBV5-1
CDR3: CASSLDRGDTEAFF
DNA: TGCGCCAGCAGCTTAGACAGGGGAGATACTGAAGCTTTCTTT

size: .
D: .
J: TRBJ1-1
V: TRBV11-2
CDR3: CASRVQGNTEAFF
DNA: TGTGCCAGCAGAGTACAGGGGAACACTGAAGCTTTCTTT

size: .
D: TRBD1
J: TRBJ2-3
V: TRBV11-3
CDR3: CASSRDRTTDTQYF
DNA: TGTGCCAGCAGCCGGGACAGAACGACAGATACGCAGTATTTT

size: .
D: TRBD1
J: TRBJ1-3
V: TRBV3-1/TRBV3-2
CDR3: CASSLRQGTGNTIYF
DNA: TGTGCCAGCAGCTTGCGACAGGGGACTGGAAACACCATATATTTT

size: .
D: .
J: TRBJ1-3
V: TRBV4-1
CDR3: CASSQDLPGNTIYF
DNA: TGCGCCAGCAGCCAAGATCTACCGGGAAACACCATATATTTT

size: .
D: .
J: TRBJ2-1
V: TRBV6-5
CDR3: CASSYSPGGTYNEQFF
DNA: TGTGCCAGCAGTTACTCGCCTGGCGGGACCTACAATGAGCAGTTCTTC

size: .
D: .
J: TRBJ1-2
V: TRBV7-2
CDR3: CASSEQLTNYGYTF
DNA: TGTGCCAGCAGCGAACAGCTTACCAACTATGGCTACACCTTC

size: .
D: .
J: TRBJ1-6
V: TRBV7-5
CDR3: CARSLTQGYNSPLHF
DNA: TGTGCCAGAAGCTTAACACAGGGTTATAATTCACCCCTCCACTTT

size: .
D: .
J: TRBJ1-4
V: TRBV7-6
CDR3: CASSPIGVATNEKLFF
DNA: TGTGCCAGCAGCCCAATAGGGGTTGCAACTAATGAAAAACTGTTTTTT

size: .
D: TRBD1
J: TRBJ1-5
V: TRBV3-1/TRBV3-2
CDR3: CASSQMGQGNQPQHF
DNA: TGTGCCAGCAGCCAAATGGGACAGGGGAATCAGCCCCAGCATTTT

size: .
D: TRBD1
J: TRBJ2-2
V: TRBV7-9
CDR3: CASSAGQGSNTGELFF
DNA: TGTGCCAGCAGCGCGGGACAGGGCTCAAACACCGGGGAGCTGTTTTTT

size: .
D: .
J: TRBJ2-7
V: TRBV7-2
CDR3: CASSPLWRYSYEQYF
DNA: TGTGCCAGCAGCCCCCTGTGGAGGTACTCCTACGAGCAGTACTTC

size: .
D: .
J: TRBJ1-5
V: TRBV19
CDR3: CASSRGGYQPQHF
DNA: TGTGCCAGTAGTAGGGGGGGGTATCAGCCCCAGCATTTT

size: .
D: TRBD1
J: TRBJ2-3
V: TRBV24-1
CDR3: CATRTTGDTDTQYF
DNA: TGTGCCACCAGGACGACAGGGGACACAGATACGCAGTATTTT

size: .
D: .
J: TRBJ2-5
V: TRBV6-6
CDR3: CASRPYAASQTQYF
DNA: TGTGCCAGCAGACCCTACGCGGCGAGCCAGACCCAGTACTTC

size: .
D: TRBD1
J: TRBJ2-2
V: TRBV11-1
CDR3: CASSLDRGVTGELFF
DNA: TGTGCCAGCAGCTTGGACAGGGGAGTCACCGGGGAGCTGTTTTTT

size: .
D: .
J: TRBJ2-1
V: TRBV7-9
CDR3: CASSLNNPIDEQFF
DNA: TGTGCCAGCAGCTTAAATAACCCCATAGATGAGCAGTTCTTC

size: .
D: TRBD2
J: TRBJ2-3
V: TRBV7-6
CDR3: CASSAGTSGRTDTQYF
DNA: TGTGCCAGCAGCGCCGGGACTAGCGGGAGGACAGATACGCAGTATTTT

size: .
D: .
J: TRBJ1-1
V: TRBV5-1
CDR3: CASSLGFRQGEAFF
DNA: TGCGCCAGCAGCTTGGGGTTTCGGCAGGGTGAAGCTTTCTTT

size: .
D: .
J: TRBJ2-1
V: TRBV5-1
CDR3: CASSLPGGYNEQFF
DNA: TGCGCCAGCAGCTTACCAGGGGGGTACAATGAGCAGTTCTTC

size: .
D: .
J: TRBJ1-1
V: TRBV14
CDR3: CASSQDLATEAFF
DNA: TGTGCCAGCAGCCAAGATCTAGCCACTGAAGCTTTCTTT

size: .
D: .
J: TRBJ2-1
V: TRBV19
CDR3: CASSRDFRPSEQFF
DNA: TGTGCCAGTAGTCGGGACTTCAGACCTAGTGAGCAGTTCTTC

size: .
D: TRBD2
J: TRBJ2-3
V: TRBV6-2/TRBV6-3
CDR3: CASSYRVASGPRPNTDTQYF
DNA: TGTGCCAGCAGTTACCGGGTGGCTAGCGGACCCCGACCCAACACAGATACGCAGTATTTT

size: .
D: TRBD1
J: TRBJ1-2
V: TRBV12-3/TRBV12-4
CDR3: CASSSGTGTRYTF
DNA: TGTGCCAGCAGTTCAGGGACAGGGACCCGCTACACCTTC

size: few
D: TRBD1
J: TRBJ1-2
V: TRBV6-5
CDR3: CASIEGASARGYTF
DNA: TGTGCCAGCATAGAGGGGGCGTCCGCCCGGGGCTACACCTTC

size: .
D: .
J: TRBJ1-4
V: TRBV2
CDR3: CATERSRGNEKLFF
DNA: TGTGCCACCGAAAGGTCGCGGGGTAATGAAAAACTGTTTTTT

size: .
D: .
J: TRBJ2-3
V: TRBV5-1
CDR3: CASSPETGGVATQYF
DNA: TGCGCCAGCAGCCCAGAAACAGGCGGGGTAGCTACGCAGTATTTT

size: .
D: TRBD1
J: TRBJ1-6
V: TRBV6-5
CDR3: CASSSGTGGSPLHF
DNA: TGTGCCAGCAGCTCCGGGACAGGGGGTTCACCCCTCCACTTT

size: .
D: .
J: TRBJ2-1
V: TRBV7-9
CDR3: CASSLLRGEQFF
DNA: TGTGCCAGCAGCCTCCTTCGCGGTGAGCAGTTCTTC

size: .
D: TRBD1
J: TRBJ1-6
V: TRBV5-4
CDR3: CASSFPTGQGGSPLHF
DNA: TGTGCCAGCAGCTTCCCAACCGGACAGGGTGGATCACCCCTCCACTTT

size: .
D: .
J: TRBJ1-2
V: TRBV20-1
CDR3: CSALTRRGYTF
DNA: TGCAGTGCTCTGACGAGGCGGGGCTACACCTTC

size: .
D: TRBD1
J: TRBJ1-5
V: TRBV3-1/TRBV3-2
CDR3: CASSQRRGQGGSNQPQHF
DNA: TGTGCCAGCAGCCAAAGAAGGGGACAGGGAGGTAGCAATCAGCCCCAGCATTTT

size: .
D: .
J: TRBJ1-1
V: TRBV4-1
CDR3: CASSQEGRQKTEAFF
DNA: TGCGCCAGCAGCCAAGAGGGTCGACAGAAGACTGAAGCTTTCTTT

size: few
D: .
J: TRBJ1-3
V: TRBV4-3
CDR3: CASSRGGDNSGNTIYF
DNA: TGCGCCAGCAGCCGGGGGGGTGACAACTCTGGAAACACCATATATTTT

size: .
D: TRBD1
J: TRBJ1-5
V: TRBV9
CDR3: CASSGPPGQGGHQPQHF
DNA: TGTGCCAGCAGCGGACCCCCGGGACAGGGAGGACATCAGCCCCAGCATTTT

size: .
D: .
J: TRBJ1-1
V: TRBV6-5
CDR3: CASGEARDDTEAFF
DNA: TGTGCCAGCGGAGAGGCGAGAGATGACACTGAAGCTTTCTTT